This T cell receptor beta chain derives from a study of T cell clonality in common variable immunodeficiency. General study points: CVID subjects had higher TCRbeta clonality than healthy controls, most marked in about a third. Patient heterogeneity in the CVID cohort limited correlations between repertoire features and clinical complications.

Sequencing input was equivalent genomic DNA from CVID and controls. This table comes from immunoSEQ multiplex PCR, and its TCRdb copy is limited to in-frame clones, with some not included. Listed for the sample are roughly 58,000 clones, none seen a single time. This clone has at least ten counts. Its antigen is as yet unknown. This receptor was taken from a person between 18 and 75 years old in good health. Input material: peripheral blood mononuclear cells.

CDR3 bases read: TGCAGTGCCAGCATTAGCGGGAGGGACTACGAG. Translation: CSASISGRDYE. The full CDR3 reads CSASISGRDYEQYF. The gene calls are TRBV20-1 and TRBJ2-7; the match to TRBD2 covers 11 bases. The CDR3 end is not reached by the read, which stops 3 residues before it; the germline J gene fills it in. V lost 6 bases to trimming and J lost 3 bases; unmatched junction nucleotides: 7. Per germline, CDR1 DFQATT and CDR2 SNEGSKA (reference sequence). The CDR3 is 14 residues long.